The present T cell receptor (beta chain) was sequenced within a study of vaccination effects on CD4 cells after COVID-19. Study overall: Each participant was given two doses of one vaccine (BNT162b2 or mRNA-1273).

Overall study findings and caveats: Clones of infection and vaccine origin contracted markedly late after vaccination.

Libraries were prepared by immunoSEQ multiplex PCR; TCRdb keeps only in-frame clonotypes and omits some of them. Altogether roughly 57,000 clones are present, more than 75% being singletons, with the ten largest covering about 5%. As regards this clone: The antigen remains undetermined.

The CDR3 extends over 17 amino acids. Germline CDR1 is SGHTA and CDR2 is FQGNSA. V was clipped by 3 bases and J by 4 bases; unmatched bases: 10. Expansion with viral peptide pools was applied to antigen-specific CD4+ T cells by the ViraFEST assay prior to sequencing. On roughly day 9 of culture, CD4+ T cells were separated out. SARS-CoV-2 infected the person between March and December 2020, as confirmed by PCR. In culture with roughly 10 IU/ml IL-2 and around 10 ug/ml peptides, PBMC were grown at roughly 2 million per well. The chain couples TRBV7-2 to TRBJ2-7, with TRBD2 identical over 12 bases. The material was CD4+ T cells from PBMCs cultured with HIV peptides, obtained before COVID-19 vaccination. As for subset: HIV-1 Nef peptide pool negative control/reference culture. The clonotype comes from a human donor who had a prior SARS-CoV-2 infection. The CDR3 nucleotides read TGTGCCAGCAGCTTTATAAGCGCCGGGACTAGCGGGTACGAGCAGTACTTC. Protein: CASSFISAGTSGYEQYF.